One and the same sample provided the 19 T cell receptor beta chains below, sequenced in a study of blood T cell repertoires in COVID-19. Using immunoSEQ multiplex PCR, the repertoire was profiled, and TCRdb retains in-frame clones only, with some absent. The sample has under 300,000 clones; around 84% are singletons. Material: peripheral blood. These receptors were obtained from a young woman with acute or convalescent COVID-19.

In the case of this clone: This same CDR3 is encoded by further DNA sequences in the sample. The chain recombines TRBV30 with TRBJ1-6; no reliable D call. Germline CDR1 reads GTSNPN; CDR2 reads SVGIG (reference sequence). This CDR3 contains 15 residues. Trimming removed 0 bases at V and 0 bases at J, with 6 bases between. The CDR3, as DNA: TGTGCCTGGAGTGTAGGGAGCTCCTATAATTCACCCCTCCACTTT. Translated, it gives CAWSVGSSYNSPLHF.

This rearrangement joins TRBV18 to TRBJ2-4, with 7 nucleotides matching TRBD2. The V gene's germline CDR1 is KGHSH and CDR2 LQKENI. J lost 8 bases, V lost 2 bases, and 6 bases had no gene match. This CDR3 contains 14 residues. The CDR3 DNA reads as TGTGCCAGCTCACCATTACGTGGGGGGGACATTCAGTACTTC. Residues: CASSPLRGGDIQYF.

This chain joins TRBV24-1 and TRBJ2-3, with a weak D call TRBD2 (5 bases). Germline V CDR1 and CDR2: KGHDR, SFDVKD. The V gene lost 5 bases and the J gene lost 5 bases, with 13 bases spanning the gap. The CDR3 contains 14 residues. DNA for the CDR3: TGTGCCACCAGTGTTGGCAACGGGGTAGATACGCAGTATTTT. This sequence encodes CATSVGNGVDTQYF.

V usage is TRBV9 and J usage is TRBJ2-7; a weak D match, TRBD2 (7 bases). Germline values: CDR1 SGDLS, CDR2 YYNGEE. The CDR3 is made up of 19 amino acids. V shed 4 bases and J shed 3 bases, with 29 bases lying between them. The chain's CDR3 is CASSTNRDTGSSGNYEQYF. The DNA for the CDR3 is TGTGCCAGCAGCACCAACCGGGACACTGGTTCCAGCGGGAACTACGAGCAGTACTTC.

This clone turned up a few times. The chain links TRBV12-5 to TRBJ2-6, with 7 positions matching TRBD1. Looked up from germline, CDR1 is LGHNT and CDR2 is FRNRAP. This CDR3 region has 19 residues. V shed 0 bases, J shed 0 bases, and the junction held 8 bases outside the gene matches. CDR3 sequence reads: CASGLVVGQHFSGANVLTF. Written as DNA, the CDR3 is TGTGCTAGTGGTTTGGTAGTGGGACAGCACTTCTCTGGGGCCAACGTCCTGACTTTC.

This clone was observed once. The chain uses TRBV5-6 and TRBJ2-7, with TRBD2 matching 11 bases. The CDR3 has 19 amino acids. Trimming took 1 base from V and 3 from J; bases not matched to a gene: 15. Germline V gene data show CDR1 as SGHDT and CDR2 as YYEEEE. This CDR3 is CASSLPRTSGLTLGYEQYF. In DNA form, the CDR3 reads TGTGCCAGCAGCTTGCCCAGGACTAGCGGGCTCACCTTAGGCTACGAGCAGTACTTC. Based on the CDR3 plus reference TRBV5-6 and TRBJ2-7, the full variable domain is DAGVTQSPTHLIKTRGQQVTLRCSPKSGHDTVSWYQQALGQGPQFIFQYYEEEERQRGNFPDRFSGHQFPNYSSELNVNALLLGDSALYLCASSLPRTSGLTLGYEQYFGPGTRLTVT.

This chain joins TRBV28 and TRBJ1-3; weak D call: TRBD1 (6 bases). Germline V CDR1 and CDR2: MDHEN, SYDVKM. The CDR3 is made up of 15 amino acids. V lost 6 bases and J lost 4, with 16 bases in between. The CDR3 sequence: CASSPGGPRGNTIYF. CDR3 in DNA: TGTGCCAGCAGCCCGGGGGGGCCGCGGGGAAACACCATATATTTT.

The chain joins TRBV5-1 to TRBJ2-3, with 8 bases lining up with TRBD2. The CDR3 contains 17 residues. Trimming took 3 bases from V and 4 from J; bases not matched to a gene: 13. CDR1 and CDR2 from the germline V gene are SGHRS and YFSETQ. Here the CDR3 DNA reads TGCGCCAGCAGCTCGGGTAGCGGGACTAGATCAGCAGATACGCAGTATTTT. Protein sequence: CASSSGSGTRSADTQYF. The full variable domain, in which reference TRBV5-1 and TRBJ2-3 provide the parts outside the CDR3, is KAGVTQTPRYLIKTRGQQVTLSCSPISGHRSVSWYQQTPGQGLQFLFEYFSETQRNKGNFPGRFSGRQFSNSRSEMNVSTLELGDSALYLCASSSGSGTRSADTQYFGPGTRLTVL.

The V gene is TRBV10-2, the J gene TRBJ2-2; D call uncertain. V was clipped by 0 bases and J by 4 bases, with 9 bases between them. Germline CDR1 is WSHSY and CDR2 is SAAADI. The length of the CDR3 is 15 residues. The CDR3 is CASSESSIVTGELFF. CDR3 coding DNA: TGCGCCAGCAGTGAGTCTAGCATCGTCACCGGGGAGCTGTTTTTT.

J is TRBJ2-1 and V is TRBV2; tentative D call: TRBD2 (6 bases). Germline V gene lookup returns CDR1 SNHLY and CDR2 FYNNEI. Trimming pared 1 base from V and 5 bases from J, leaving 9 bases between. CDR3 length: 14 amino acids. The CDR3 here is CASSEGRENNEQFF. In nucleotides, the CDR3 is TGTGCCAGCAGTGAAGGTCGGGAGAACAATGAGCAGTTCTTC.

In nucleotides, the CDR3 is TGCAGCGTTGAAGAAACAGACAGGGGGCGAAGTGAAAAACTGTTTTTT. This gives the protein CSVEETDRGRSEKLFF. This chain joins TRBV29-1 and TRBJ1-4; 10 bases line up with TRBD1. The junction had 8 bases not matched to a gene; V was cut back by 0 bases and J by 7 bases. CDR1 and CDR2 from the germline V gene are SQVTM and ANQGSEA. The CDR3 extends over 16 amino acids.

This clone has just one count. This chain's CDR3 is CASSRTQTGAREKLFF. Here the CDR3 DNA reads TGTGCCAGCAGTCGTACCCAGACAGGGGCGAGGGAAAAACTGTTTTTT. This chain connects TRBV5-5 to TRBJ1-4, with 8 bases matching TRBD1. Germline lookup yields CDR1 SGHKS and CDR2 YYEKEE (reference sequence). The V segment lost 5 bases and the J segment 8 bases; nucleotides outside the gene matches: 14. There are 16 residues in the CDR3. The variable domain in full, completed from reference TRBV5-5 and TRBJ1-4, reads DAGVTQSPTHLIKTRGQQVTLRCSPISGHKSVSWYQQVLGQGPQFIFQYYEKEERGRGNFPDRFSARQFPNYSSELNVNALLLGDSALYLCASSRTQTGAREKLFFGSGTQLSVL.

The rearrangement links TRBV28 to TRBJ2-7, with TRBD2 identical over 7 bases. There are 14 residues in the CDR3. V dropped 4 bases and J dropped 5; count of bases not matched to a gene: 8. Germline V lookup: CDR1 MDHEN, CDR2 SYDVKM. Here the CDR3 reads CASSSTSIINEQYF. The CDR3 DNA follows: TGTGCCAGCAGTTCGACTAGCATTATAAACGAGCAGTACTTC.

This clone was counted a few times. V gene TRBV7-8 combines with J gene TRBJ2-2, with a weak D call TRBD1 (5 bases). Germline V lookup: CDR1 SGHVS, CDR2 FQNEAQ. With 5 bases removed from V and 6 bases from J, the gap between germline ends came to 22 bases. This CDR3 spans 17 amino acids. CDR3 sequence: CASSPDRVAMGPGELFF. In nucleotides, the CDR3 is TGTGCCAGCAGCCCCGATCGGGTGGCGATGGGGCCCGGGGAGCTGTTTTTT.

This chain links TRBV6-6 with TRBJ1-3, with 7 bases identical to TRBD1. The CDR3 runs 16 residues. Germline V gene lookup returns CDR1 MNHNY and CDR2 SVGAGI (reference sequence). The J segment lost 3 bases and the V segment lost 4 bases, leaving 9 bases of the junction unmatched. The CDR3 loop is CASSSPGTAGGNTIYF. The CDR3 region has the DNA TGTGCCAGCAGTTCCCCGGGGACAGCGGGTGGAAACACCATATATTTT.

This clone showed up just a few times. The chain carries TRBV19 and TRBJ1-2; 11 bases match TRBD1. The V segment lost 3 bases and the J segment 7 bases; nucleotides outside the gene matches: 1. CDR3 length equals 13 residues. Germline V CDR1 and CDR2: LNHDA, SQIVND (reference sequence). CDR3 residues: CASSMDRGLGYTF. DNA for the CDR3: TGTGCCAGTAGTATGGACAGGGGGCTTGGCTACACCTTC. Full variable domain (remainder filled in from reference TRBV19 and TRBJ1-2): DGGITQSPKYLFRKEGQNVTLSCEQNLNHDAMYWYRQDPGQGLRLIYYSQIVNDFQKGDIAEGYSVSREKKESFPLTVTSAQKNPTAFYLCASSMDRGLGYTFGSGTRLTVV.

The CDR3 region is CSVELVPSSYEQYF. The CDR3 coding sequence is TGCAGCGTTGAGTTGGTTCCTAGCTCCTACGAGCAGTACTTC. The chain couples TRBV29-1 to TRBJ2-7; D not resolved. Germline V CDR1 and CDR2: SQVTM, ANQGSEA. The V and J ends lost 3 bases and 0 bases respectively, with 12 bases between them. The CDR3 loop spans 14 amino acids.

The V call is TRBV19, the J call TRBJ1-2; unclear D gene. This CDR3 region has 11 residues. CDR1 is LNHDA and CDR2 is SQIVND in the germline V gene (reference sequence). Trimming stripped 8 bases from V and 1 base from J, with 5 bases between. The CDR3 DNA reads TGTGCCAGTGCCAGTAACTATGGCTACACCTTC. This codes for CASASNYGYTF.

This chain uses TRBV6-5 with TRBJ1-5, with 8 bases fitting TRBD1. Unmatched junction bases numbered 6, after V lost 6 bases and J lost 2 bases. This CDR3 is 15 amino acids long. CDR1 MNHEY and CDR2 SVGAGI come from the germline V gene. The CDR3 nucleotides read TGTGCCAGCAGCCGACAGGGGAACGGCAATCAGCCCCAGCATTTT. Translating gives CASSRQGNGNQPQHF.